Sequencing of this TCR beta chain was carried out in a study of blood T cell repertoires in COVID-19. Background on the study: Spain, Italy and the United States supplied samples that represented acute and convalescent COVID-19.

Here immunoSEQ multiplex PCR was the method, and the copy in TCRdb shows in-frame clones only, minus some. The sample yields around 15,000 clones, approximately 80% seen once. The CDR3 covers 16 residues. Trimming pared 0 bases from V and 7 bases from J, leaving 15 bases between. CDR1 KGHDR and CDR2 SFDVKD come from the germline V gene. Input material: peripheral blood. V is TRBV24-1 and J is TRBJ2-1; a possible D gene is TRBD2 (7 bases). The sequence derives from a woman aged 65 to 85 with active COVID-19. CDR3 DNA: TGTGCCACCAGTGATTTGAAGGGGAGGGGGTATAATGAGCAGTTCTTC. Protein: CATSDLKGRGYNEQFF.